The 7 T cell receptor beta chains given below trace back to one sample, sequenced in a study of blood T cell repertoires in COVID-19. The assay was immunoSEQ multiplex PCR, and TCRdb's table has in-frame clones only and misses some. The table records about 220,000 clones, 84% of them present only once. The sequenced sample consisted of PBMCs or T cells enriched from blood (not recorded which). These receptors all come from a woman between 35 and 50 years old who had recovered from COVID-19.

The chain couples TRBV24-1 to TRBJ1-2; 10 positions agree with TRBD1. The V gene's germline CDR1 is KGHDR and CDR2 SFDVKD. The length of the CDR3 is 15 residues. V trimming: 4 bases; J trimming: 3 bases; junction bases outside the gene matches: 4. The CDR3 DNA is TGTGCCACCAGTGACGGGACAGGGGCTGACTATGGCTACACCTTC. Its translation: CATSDGTGADYGYTF.

In this sample, this clone turned up once. This chain connects TRBV24-1 to TRBJ2-5; the D is unclear. V was shortened by 7 bases and J by 2 bases, with 10 bases between the two germline ends. The germline gives CDR1 KGHDR, CDR2 SFDVKD. This CDR3 has 13 amino acids. CDR3 DNA sequence: TGTGCCACCAGAGATACAGATCAAGAGACCCAGTACTTC. Encoded protein: CATRDTDQETQYF.

This rearrangement joins TRBV5-8 to TRBJ1-4; 7 nucleotides match TRBD1. V lost 3 bases, J lost 8 bases, and 7 bases stayed unmatched. The CDR3 totals 14 residues. CDR1 SGHTS and CDR2 YDEGEE come from the germline V gene. The CDR3 spells CASSSGQSYEKLFF. CDR3 bases: TGTGCCAGCAGCTCGGGACAGTCTTACGAAAAACTGTTTTTT.

A single count supports this clone. The chain joins TRBV3-1 (or the pseudogene TRBV3-2) to TRBJ2-1, with a possible D match to TRBD2 (6 bases). Germline CDR1 and CDR2: LGHDT and YNNKEL (reference sequence). This CDR3 has 18 amino acids. The V and J ends lost 2 bases and 3 bases respectively, with 20 bases between them. The CDR3 spells CASSQKKPGLPNYNEQFF. CDR3 DNA sequence: TGTGCCAGCAGCCAAAAAAAGCCGGGACTTCCAAACTACAATGAGCAGTTCTTC.

The V call is TRBV28, the J call TRBJ2-5, with 8 bases matching TRBD2. Germline CDR1 reads MDHEN; CDR2 reads SYDVKM. The CDR3 is 14 amino acids. V lost 9 bases, J lost 1 base, and 7 bases stayed unmatched. CDR3 in amino acids: CASTSGGPQETQYF. Here the CDR3 DNA reads TGTGCCAGTACTAGCGGAGGTCCCCAAGAGACCCAGTACTTC.

As DNA, the CDR3 is TGTGCCAGCAGCTTTTATCTGGGGGAGGCCTACAATGAGCAGTTCTTC. Its translation is CASSFYLGEAYNEQFF. The chain couples TRBV5-4 to TRBJ2-1; TRBD2 is a possible D gene (6 bases). The V end was cut by 2 bases, the J end by 2 bases, with 14 bases between. CDR1 and CDR2 from the germline V gene are SGHNT and YYREEE (reference sequence). The CDR3 has 16 residues.

On this clone: Additional DNA sequences in this sample encode the identical CDR3. The chain joins TRBV18 to TRBJ1-2; TRBD1 matches at 8 bases. V trimming: 4 bases; J trimming: 1 base; junction bases outside the gene matches: 2. CDR3 size: 14 residues. CDR1 is KGHSH, CDR2 LQKENI, per germline. The CDR3 DNA follows: TGTGCCAGCTCACGTGACAGGGGTAACTATGGCTACACCTTC. Its protein is CASSRDRGNYGYTF. Full variable domain (outside the CDR3, taken from reference TRBV18 and TRBJ1-2): NAGVMQNPRHLVRRRGQEARLRCSPMKGHSHVYWYRQLPEEGLKFMVYLQKENIIDESGMPKERFSAEFPKEGPSILRIQQVVRGDSAAYFCASSRDRGNYGYTFGSGTRLTVV.